This T cell receptor beta chain comes out of a study of blood T cell repertoires in COVID-19. Study in general: COVID-19 samples collected from the United States, Italy and Spain covered acute and convalescent phases. Sample material is recorded as cDNA or gDNA derived from T cells, B-cell-depleted T cells, or PBMCs.

Clones were read by immunoSEQ multiplex PCR, and TCRdb kept only the in-frame ones, dropping some. The data show fewer than 55,000 clones, around 83% seen once. The table lists this clone with a count of one. Germline loops: CDR1 LGHNA, CDR2 YNFKEQ. Unmatched junction bases numbered 11, after V lost 2 bases and J lost 5 bases. The CDR3 length is 17 residues. This TCR derives from a man between 65 and 85 years old with active COVID-19. This chain joins TRBV4-2 and TRBJ2-1; 8 positions match TRBD2. Specimen: peripheral blood. Here the CDR3 DNA reads TGTGCCAGCAGCCAACTGGCGGGGGGTAATTCCCACAATGAGCAGTTCTTC. Its translation: CASSQLAGGNSHNEQFF.